The 27 T cell receptor beta chains below were found in one sample sequenced in a study of T cells in Graves' hyperthyroidism and ophthalmopathy. Researchers amplified the TCR beta CDR3 regions from RNA transcripts. An initial round of RT-PCR targeting the TCR CDR3 relied on the HTBI primer set. One entry per CDR3 protein, called by TCRdb with MiXCR from the multiplex PCR reads. This table holds approximately 610,000 distinct CDR3 sequences, approximately 15% found once. The sample consisted of blood. These receptors all stem from a woman in her late teens or twenties with Graves' hyperthyroidism.

V gene TRBV20-1 combines with J gene TRBJ2-7; a possible D gene is TRBD1 (5 bases). Trimming stripped 6 bases from V and 3 bases from J, with 12 bases between. CDR1 DFQATT and CDR2 SNEGSKA come from the germline V gene (reference sequence). The CDR3 totals 12 residues. The chain's CDR3 is CSANKGIYEQYF. CDR3 DNA sequence: TGCAGTGCAAATAAGGGGATCTACGAGCAGTACTTC.

V and J are TRBV6-6 and TRBJ2-2; D ambiguous. The CDR3 loop spans 17 amino acids. CDR1 MNHNY and CDR2 SVGAGI come from the germline V gene (reference sequence). V was clipped by 0 bases and J by 8 bases, with 19 bases between them. This chain's CDR3 is CASSYSSKVVLPGELFF. The CDR3 DNA is TGTGCCAGCAGTTACTCGAGTAAGGTGGTGCTTCCGGGGGAGCTGTTTTTT.

This clonotype was seen more than once but under ten times. This chain joins TRBV29-1 and TRBJ2-5; D is undetermined. This CDR3 is built from 11 residues. V lost 7 bases and J lost 5, with 11 bases in between. Germline CDR1 SQVTM, CDR2 ANQGSEA. CDR3 loop: CSADLLETQYF. The CDR3 DNA sequence: TGCAGCGCTGATCTTTTGGAGACCCAGTACTTC.

This clonotype occurred a few times. The chain carries TRBV20-1 and TRBJ2-7, with D perhaps matching TRBD1 or TRBD2 (5 bases each). In germline, CDR1 is DFQATT, CDR2 SNEGSKA (reference sequence). V lost 3 bases and J lost 3, with 18 bases in between. The CDR3 is 15 amino acids. The CDR3: CSASWPGSVVYEQYF. For the CDR3, the DNA is TGCAGTGCTAGTTGGCCAGGGAGTGTAGTCTACGAGCAGTACTTC.

There are many counts of this clonotype. The J gene is TRBJ2-1, the V gene TRBV2, with TRBD2 matching over 11 bases. Germline-derived CDR1 and CDR2 are SNHLY and FYNNEI. The CDR3 runs to 16 residues. Trimming removed 6 bases from V and 5 bases from J; junction bases left unmatched: 9. This CDR3 reads CASRYLAGGSNNEQFF. The CDR3 region has the DNA TGTGCCAGCAGGTACTTAGCGGGGGGGTCCAACAATGAGCAGTTCTTC.

This clonotype has a handful of counts. The chain couples TRBV4-1 to TRBJ2-4; D gene uncertain. CDR3 length: 13 amino acids. Trimming cost V 6 bases and J 3 bases, with 9 bases left between them. CDR1 and CDR2 (germline): MGHRA, YSYEKL. CDR3 loop: CASRSSDKNIQYF. For the CDR3, the DNA is TGCGCCAGCAGATCGTCCGACAAAAACATTCAGTACTTC.

This clonotype was seen a handful of times. This chain connects TRBV3-1 to TRBJ1-2; 8 positions agree with TRBD1. Trimming removed 1 base from V and 8 bases from J; junction bases left unmatched: 9. There are 15 residues in the CDR3. Germline assignment: CDR1 LGHDT and CDR2 YNNKEL (reference sequence). CDR3 region: CASSQVGTGLKGYTF. The DNA for the CDR3 is TGTGCCAGCAGCCAAGTTGGGACAGGCCTAAAAGGCTACACCTTC.

This clonotype came up a few times. This sequence joins TRBV30 and TRBJ1-5; TRBD1 might be the D (5 bases). Germline values: CDR1 GTSNPN, CDR2 SVGIG (reference sequence). The CDR3 has 13 amino acids. The germline V and J ends were trimmed by 7 bases and 3 bases, with 13 bases remaining between them. The CDR3 sequence is CAFAGGFNQPQHF. The CDR3 DNA reads as TGTGCCTTCGCGGGGGGATTCAATCAGCCCCAGCATTTT.

Of note for this clonotype: The junction differs from germline at one of its ends, possibly a read error. The V and J genes are TRBV19 and TRBJ2-1; 10 bases are a match to TRBD2. The CDR3 extends over 15 amino acids. Germline CDR1 and CDR2: LNHDA and SQIVND (reference sequence). CDR3 bases: TGTGCCAATAGTGTCGGACTAGCGGATAACAATGAGCAGTTCTTC. Amino acid sequence: CANSVGLADNNEQFF.

This clonotype was observed many times. The V and J genes are TRBV27 and TRBJ1-4; D is unclear. Trimming cost V 2 bases and J 12 bases, with 10 bases left between them. The germline V gene encodes CDR1 MNHEY and CDR2 SMNVEV (reference sequence). This CDR3 comprises 12 residues. The CDR3 DNA sequence: TGTGCCAGCAGTTTAAACGGCGTGGAACTGTTTTTT. Its protein product is CASSLNGVELFF.

The CDR3 nucleotides are TGCAGCGTTGATCTAGGGGGGGGACAGCCTGGAAGCTACACCTTC. This sequence encodes CSVDLGGGQPGSYTF. The chain recombines TRBV29-1 with TRBJ1-2, with TRBD1 matching 7 bases. After removal of 3 bases from V and 9 bases from J, the junction contained 16 bases not matched to a gene. Germline V gene lookup returns CDR1 SQVTM and CDR2 ANQGSEA. The CDR3 runs to 15 residues. The full variable domain, in which reference TRBV29-1 and TRBJ1-2 provide the parts outside the CDR3, is SAVISQKPSRDICQRGTSLTIQCQVDSQVTMMFWYRQQPGQSLTLIATANQGSEATYESGFVIDKFPISRPNLTFSTLTVSNMSPEDSSIYLCSVDLGGGQPGSYTFGSGTRLTVV.

There are many counts of this clonotype. The J gene is TRBJ2-7, the V gene TRBV20-1; 7 bases align to TRBD2. This CDR3 comprises 11 residues. Germline lookup yields CDR1 DFQATT and CDR2 SNEGSKA (reference sequence). The CDR3 DNA is TGCAGCGCCGCGCGGGGGTACGAGCAGTACTTC. Residues: CSAARGYEQYF.

In its sample, this clonotype was seen a few times. CDR3 region: CATSGGQSSNQPQHF. The DNA for the CDR3 is TGTGCCACCAGCGGGGGACAGTCTAGCAATCAGCCCCAGCATTTT. The chain combines TRBV15 with TRBJ1-5; 7 nucleotides match TRBD1. Germline V CDR1 and CDR2: LNHNV, YYDKDF (reference sequence). Trimming removed 5 bases from V and 0 bases from J; junction bases left unmatched: 4. CDR3 size: 15 residues.

This clonotype came up many times. V and J are TRBV24-1 and TRBJ2-2; TRBD2 aligns across 7 bases. V lost 2 bases to trimming and J lost 6 bases; unmatched junction nucleotides: 8. This CDR3 spans 16 amino acids. Germline loops: CDR1 KGHDR, CDR2 SFDVKD. The CDR3 is CATSDSQAGRSGELFF. In nucleotides, the CDR3 is TGTGCCACCAGTGATTCCCAAGCGGGACGATCCGGGGAGCTGTTTTTT.

The genes are TRBV20-1 and TRBJ2-5, with 7 bases that match TRBD2. The V segment lost 6 bases and the J segment 1 base; nucleotides outside the gene matches: 17. This CDR3 is 17 amino acids long. Germline CDR1 is DFQATT and CDR2 is SNEGSKA (reference sequence). The CDR3 sequence: CSAKLGTTYRLQETQYF. DNA for the CDR3: TGCAGTGCCAAACTTGGGACTACCTACCGGCTCCAAGAGACCCAGTACTTC.

This clonotype was picked up many times. The V and J genes are TRBV28 and TRBJ2-5, with D perhaps TRBD1 (6 bases). Germline values: CDR1 MDHEN, CDR2 SYDVKM. Deletions cut 7 bases from V and 3 bases from J, with 21 bases between. The CDR3 is 16 residues long. CDR3 bases: TGTGCCAGCAAACAGGGAGATGTGGGTCGGGAAGAGACCCAGTACTTC. It specifies CASKQGDVGREETQYF.

This clonotype was recorded a few times. This chain uses TRBV6-6 with TRBJ2-5; D gene unclear. The germline V and J ends were trimmed by 2 bases and 5 bases, with 9 bases remaining between them. The length of the CDR3 is 13 residues. Germline CDR1 reads MNHNY; CDR2 reads SVGAGI (reference sequence). Written as DNA, the CDR3 is TGTGCCAGCAGTTACATGGGGTCGGAGACCCAGTACTTC. Protein sequence: CASSYMGSETQYF.

The chain combines TRBV19 with TRBJ2-7, with 11 nucleotides matching TRBD1. The CDR3 is made up of 15 amino acids. V lost 4 bases, J lost 4 bases, and 6 bases stayed unmatched. Germline CDR1 reads LNHDA; CDR2 reads SQIVND (reference sequence). The DNA of the CDR3 is TGTGCCAGTAGTACTCCGGGACAGGGGGATTACGAGCAGTACTTC. This codes for CASSTPGQGDYEQYF.

V is TRBV7-2 and J is TRBJ2-5; D gene unclear. The germline V and J ends were trimmed by 2 bases and 5 bases, with 9 bases remaining between them. Germline V CDR1 and CDR2: SGHTA, FQGNSA. This CDR3 spans 13 amino acids. CDR3 sequence: CASSLSLPETQYF. For the CDR3, the DNA is TGTGCCAGCAGCTTATCACTCCCGGAGACCCAGTACTTC.

This clonotype was observed a handful of times. This sequence joins TRBV6-2 or TRBV6-3 and TRBJ2-3, with D perhaps matching TRBD1 (7 bases). Germline V gene sequence: CDR1 MNHEY, CDR2 SVGEGT. V was shortened by 9 bases and J by 3 bases, with 16 bases between the two germline ends. The CDR3 spans 14 residues. The CDR3 reads CARGGGGGTDTQYF. CDR3 bases: TGTGCCAGGGGCGGAGGGGGCGGGACAGATACGCAGTATTTT.

This clonotype was detected ten times or more. V and J are TRBV12-3 or TRBV12-4 and TRBJ2-3; D not resolved. Trimming took 0 bases from V and 2 from J, leaving 12 bases between them. There are 16 residues in the CDR3. CDR3 nucleotides: TGTGCCAGCAGTTTAGCAGGAATATTGGACACAGATACGCAGTATTTT. It specifies CASSLAGILDTDTQYF.

V gene TRBV12-3 or TRBV12-4 combines with J gene TRBJ2-7; 9 nucleotides match TRBD1. The CDR3 is made up of 14 amino acids. J gave up 2 bases and V 6 bases, and 5 bases lay outside the gene matches. The CDR3 sequence is CASRRGQGTYEQYF. The CDR3 DNA is TGTGCCAGCAGGAGAGGACAGGGGACCTACGAGCAGTACTTC.

The J gene is TRBJ2-7, the V gene TRBV20-1, with 11 nucleotides matching TRBD1. CDR3 size: 14 residues. V was pared by 3 bases and J by 5 bases, with 6 bases of the junction left unmatched. The germline V gene encodes CDR1 DFQATT and CDR2 SNEGSKA (reference sequence). CDR3 region: CSASRTGGIDEQYF. In nucleotides, the CDR3 is TGCAGTGCTAGCCGGACAGGGGGCATCGACGAGCAGTACTTC.

Many counts were recorded for this clonotype. This chain uses TRBV29-1 with TRBJ2-7, with a tentative D call TRBD1 (5 bases). Looked up from germline, CDR1 is SQVTM and CDR2 is ANQGSEA. This CDR3 has 14 residues. Deletions cut 3 bases from V and 0 bases from J, with 12 bases between. CDR3 DNA sequence: TGCAGCGTTGAGGGGCCGGGCAGCTCCTACGAGCAGTACTTC. Protein sequence: CSVEGPGSSYEQYF.

With regard to this clonotype: An end of the junction does not agree with germline; a read error may underlie this. The J gene is TRBJ2-5, the V gene TRBV29-1, with TRBD2 matching over 8 bases. The germline V gene has CDR1 SQVTM and CDR2 ANQGSEA. The CDR3 loop spans 11 amino acids. The CDR3 spells CSVEEGAGVHF. The CDR3 nucleotides are TGCAGCGTTGAAGAGGGAGCGGGGGTACACTTC.

The V gene is TRBV5-6, the J gene TRBJ1-1, with a possible D match to TRBD1 (5 bases). Trimming stripped 6 bases from V and 4 bases from J, with 19 bases between. This CDR3 is built from 15 residues. Germline V CDR1 and CDR2: SGHDT, YYEEEE. In nucleotides, the CDR3 is TGTGCCAGCACCCCAGGGAGGGGATGGAGCACTGAAGCTTTCTTT. This translates into CASTPGRGWSTEAFF.

As DNA, the CDR3 is TGTGCCAGCAGCAAGACAAACAGGGTCTCTCAGCCCCAGCATTTT. Translated: CASSKTNRVSQPQHF. The V gene is TRBV5-6, the J gene TRBJ1-5; D is perhaps TRBD1 (6 bases). The V and J ends lost 4 bases and 6 bases respectively, with 17 bases between them. Germline assignment: CDR1 SGHDT and CDR2 YYEEEE. The CDR3 has 15 amino acids.